These 9 T cell receptor beta chains share one sample of origin, sequenced in a study of spatial heterogeneity in lung cancer. A single record per CDR3 protein comes from TCRdb applying MiXCR to the 5' RACE reads. This table holds about 38,000 distinct CDR3 sequences, around 7% found once. Sample time point: sample taken at primary tumor resection. The sequencing used PBMCs, collected at surgery. These receptors were taken from a male donor with early-stage non-small cell lung cancer.

On this clonotype: This sequence may be a read error, since a much larger clone differs from it by one base. Here the CDR3 DNA reads TGTGCCAGCAGCCCCCGGGGCCAGGGGAAAAGGAACGCTGAAGCTTTCTTT. Its translation: CASSPRGQGKRNAEAFF. The chain has TRBV28 and TRBJ1-1; possible D gene TRBD1, 6 bases. Germline lookup yields CDR1 MDHEN and CDR2 SYDVKM. The CDR3 has 17 amino acids. The complete variable domain, with remaining parts taken from reference TRBV28 and TRBJ1-1, reads DVKVTQSSRYLVKRTGEKVFLECVQDMDHENMFWYRQDPGLGLRLIYFSYDVKMKEKGDIPEGYSVSREKKERFSLILESASTNQTSMYLCASSPRGQGKRNAEAFFGQGTRLTVV.

This clonotype appeared many times. The chain uses TRBV29-1 and TRBJ2-3; D perhaps matches TRBD1 (5 bases). Germline-derived CDR1 and CDR2 are SQVTM and ANQGSEA. V was pared by 8 bases and J by 4 bases, with 19 bases between. The CDR3 is 14 residues long. The CDR3 sequence: CSTDSSPVPDTQYF. Written as DNA, the CDR3 is TGCAGCACCGACAGTTCCCCCGTCCCAGATACGCAGTATTTT.

This clonotype was seen at least ten times. This sequence joins TRBV6-2 or TRBV6-3 and TRBJ2-2, with D uncertain. This CDR3 comprises 13 residues. Trimming took off 8 bases at V and 2 bases at J, with 9 bases between the two ends. Germline V gene sequence: CDR1 MNHEY, CDR2 SVGEGT. Here the CDR3 DNA reads TGTGCCAGCGCGCACCGTAACACCGGGGAGCTGTTTTTT. Its translation: CASAHRNTGELFF.

Many counts were recorded for this clonotype. This sequence joins TRBV7-3 and TRBJ2-1; 8 bases are a match to TRBD2. Germline CDR1 SGHTA, CDR2 FQGTGA. V gave up 5 bases and J gave up 9 bases; unmatched junction bases: 12. The CDR3 runs 15 residues. The CDR3 sequence: CASSQGLRTSSEQFF. DNA for the CDR3: TGTGCCAGCAGCCAAGGTCTACGGACTAGCAGTGAGCAGTTCTTC.

For this clonotype: This may stem from a read error, because a much larger clone lies one nucleotide away. The rearrangement joins TRBV7-3 to TRBJ2-4, with D unresolved. Germline values: CDR1 SGHTA, CDR2 FQGTGA. The CDR3 contains 13 residues. The CDR3 DNA follows: TGTACCAGCAGCCAGACAGCCAAAAACATTCAGTACTTC. Its protein is CTSSQTAKNIQYF.

This clonotype has ten or more counts. The CDR3 nucleotides read TGCGCCAGCAGCTCCCGGGGGGGACCCACTGAAGCTTTCTTT. Amino acid sequence: CASSSRGGPTEAFF. The rearrangement joins TRBV5-1 to TRBJ1-1; D might be TRBD1 (5 bases). Germline loops: CDR1 SGHRS, CDR2 YFSETQ. Trimming took off 3 bases at V and 4 bases at J, with 13 bases between the two ends. CDR3 size: 14 residues. Using reference TRBV5-1 and TRBJ1-1 for the parts outside the CDR3, the full variable domain is KAGVTQTPRYLIKTRGQQVTLSCSPISGHRSVSWYQQTPGQGLQFLFEYFSETQRNKGNFPGRFSGRQFSNSRSEMNVSTLELGDSALYLCASSSRGGPTEAFFGQGTRLTVV.

This clonotype showed up many times. DNA for the CDR3: TGCAGTGCCACCTCCGCGGCAGCTAGCACAGATACGCAGTATTTT. Residues: CSATSAAASTDTQYF. The rearrangement joins TRBV20-1 to TRBJ2-3, with D uncertain. The germline V gene has CDR1 DFQATT and CDR2 SNEGSKA (reference sequence). CDR3 length: 15 amino acids. The V end was cut by 6 bases, the J end by 0 bases, with 16 bases between.

This clonotype was detected many times. The V gene is TRBV7-2, the J gene TRBJ2-2; D assignment may be TRBD1 or TRBD2 (5 bases each). The CDR3 contains 15 residues. Trimming took off 1 base at V and 6 bases at J, with 12 bases between the two ends. Looked up from germline, CDR1 is SGHTA and CDR2 is FQGNSA. The CDR3 DNA sequence: TGTGCCAGCAGCTTAGAGCCAGGGCGGGCCGGGGAGCTGTTTTTT. Amino acids: CASSLEPGRAGELFF.

This clonotype showed up just a few times. The chain employs TRBV29-1 and TRBJ2-1; perhaps TRBD1 as D (6 bases). Trimming removed 6 bases at V and 14 bases at J, with 14 bases between. The V gene's germline CDR1 is SQVTM and CDR2 ANQGSEA. CDR3 size: 10 residues. The DNA for the CDR3 is TGCAGCGTGGATACAGGGCTGGAGTTCTTC. It translates to CSVDTGLEFF.